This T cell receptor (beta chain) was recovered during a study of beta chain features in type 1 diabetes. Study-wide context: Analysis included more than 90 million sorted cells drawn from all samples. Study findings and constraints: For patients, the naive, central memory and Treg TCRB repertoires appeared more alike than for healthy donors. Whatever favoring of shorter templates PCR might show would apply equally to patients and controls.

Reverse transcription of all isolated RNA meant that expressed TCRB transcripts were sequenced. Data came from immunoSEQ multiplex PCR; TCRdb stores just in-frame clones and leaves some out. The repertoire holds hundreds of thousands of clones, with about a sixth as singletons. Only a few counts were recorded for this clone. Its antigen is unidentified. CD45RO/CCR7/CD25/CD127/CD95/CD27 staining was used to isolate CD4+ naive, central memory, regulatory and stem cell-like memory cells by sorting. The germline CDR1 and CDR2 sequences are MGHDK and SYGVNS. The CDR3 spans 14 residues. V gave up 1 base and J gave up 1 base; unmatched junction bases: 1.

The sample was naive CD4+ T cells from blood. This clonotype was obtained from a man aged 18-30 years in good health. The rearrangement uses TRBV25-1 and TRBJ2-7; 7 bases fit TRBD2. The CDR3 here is CASSEWEGSYEQYF. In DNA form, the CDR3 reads TGTGCCAGCAGTGAATGGGAGGGTTCCTACGAGCAGTACTTC.